Shown below are 16 T cell receptor beta chains from a single sample sequenced in a study of shared clonotypes between healthy human individuals. Measured with immunoSEQ multiplex PCR; TCRdb has only the in-frame clones, and not every one. This table has some 660,000 clones, around 78% appearing once. The sample taken for sequencing was memory CD4+ T cells sorted from blood. Subset of the sample: CD45RA-negative fraction. Receptor source: a woman aged 25 to 39 in good health.

This clone has ten or more counts. The sample carries other DNA sequences with the same CDR3. This chain uses TRBV6-1 with TRBJ1-5; D unresolved. V was trimmed by 6 bases and J by 1 base, leaving 7 bases between them. CDR1 and CDR2 from the germline V gene are MNHNS and SASEGT. This CDR3 has 13 residues. CDR3 sequence: CASSPDSNQPQHF. The CDR3 nucleotides read TGTGCCAGCAGCCCCGACAGCAATCAGCCCCAGCATTTT.

The V call is TRBV30, the J call TRBJ1-5; D is uncertain. The ends were cut back, 1 base at V and 4 bases at J, with 11 bases in the middle. The V gene's germline CDR1 is GTSNPN and CDR2 SVGIG (reference sequence). The CDR3 is made up of 14 amino acids. The chain's CDR3 is CAWSASRVNQPQHF. DNA for the CDR3: TGTGCCTGGAGTGCCTCGAGAGTGAATCAGCCCCAGCATTTT.

This chain joins TRBV7-9 and TRBJ2-2; 7 bases match TRBD1. V lost 11 bases and J lost 6; bases outside the gene matches: 15. Per the germline V gene, CDR1 is SEHNR and CDR2 is FQNEAQ (reference sequence). The CDR3 is 15 residues long. CDR3 nucleotide sequence: TGTGCCCTGGGGACAGCCGCCGTTGGGGCCGGGGAGCTGTTTTTT. Its protein product is CALGTAAVGAGELFF. Combining the CDR3 with reference TRBV7-9 and TRBJ2-2 gives the whole variable domain DTGVSQNPRHKITKRGQNVTFRCDPISEHNRLYWYRQTLGQGPEFLTYFQNEAQLEKSRLLSDRFSAERPKGSFSTLEIQRTEQGDSAMYLCALGTAAVGAGELFFGEGSRLTVL.

This clone came up many times. This rearrangement joins TRBV6-5 to TRBJ2-5, with 8 bases fitting TRBD1. Germline V gene data show CDR1 as MNHEY and CDR2 as SVGAGI. This CDR3 region has 15 residues. V was pared by 2 bases and J by 6 bases, with 8 bases of the junction left unmatched. CDR3 residues: CASSYAGQGTKTQYF. For the CDR3, the DNA is TGTGCCAGCAGTTACGCTGGACAGGGAACGAAGACCCAGTACTTC.

This clone was observed a handful of times. The rearrangement links TRBV18 to TRBJ1-1; TRBD1 matches 9 bases. This CDR3 spans 13 amino acids. V was clipped by 5 bases and J by 4 bases; unmatched bases: 2. The V gene's germline CDR1 is KGHSH and CDR2 LQKENI. The CDR3 spells CASSLQGATEAFF. The DNA of the CDR3 is TGTGCCAGCTCATTACAGGGGGCCACTGAAGCTTTCTTT.

This chain connects TRBV2 to TRBJ1-5; perhaps TRBD1 as D (5 bases). This CDR3 is 12 amino acids long. Trimming shortened V by 8 bases and J by 9 bases, and 14 bases separated the two germline ends. In germline, CDR1 is SNHLY, CDR2 FYNNEI. The CDR3 sequence: CASRPAGGPQHF. The CDR3 DNA reads TGTGCCAGCCGACCCGCCGGGGGGCCCCAGCATTTT.

This clone has only one observation. V gene TRBV6-1 combines with J gene TRBJ2-5; D is unclear. Trimming stripped 2 bases from V and 5 bases from J, with 3 bases between. Germline CDR1 is MNHNS and CDR2 is SASEGT. CDR3 length: 11 residues. The CDR3 is CASSETETQYF. The CDR3 nucleotides are TGTGCCAGCAGTGAAACCGAGACCCAGTACTTC.

The chain recombines TRBV15 with TRBJ2-5; 10 nucleotides line up with TRBD2. The CDR3 loop spans 17 amino acids. V shed 1 base, J shed 2 bases, and the junction held 7 bases outside the gene matches. Per the germline V gene, CDR1 is LNHNV and CDR2 is YYDKDF (reference sequence). The CDR3 here is CATSRGGTSEPQETQYF. The CDR3 nucleotides are TGTGCCACCAGCAGAGGGGGGACTAGCGAGCCTCAAGAGACCCAGTACTTC. Supplemented by reference TRBV15 and TRBJ2-5, the full variable domain reads DAMVIQNPRYQVTQFGKPVTLSCSQTLNHNVMYWYQQKSSQAPKLLFHYYDKDFNNEADTPDNFQSRRPNTSFCFLDIRSPGLGDTAMYLCATSRGGTSEPQETQYFGPGTRLLVL.

This clone was observed a handful of times. The chain employs TRBV6-1 and TRBJ2-4, with D possibly being TRBD1 (7 bases). V lost 2 bases, J lost 0 bases, and 11 bases lay in between. CDR1 MNHNS and CDR2 SASEGT come from the germline V gene. The CDR3 sequence is 16 residues long. CDR3 sequence (DNA): TGTGCCAGCAGTGAAAGACAGGGACTAGCCAAAAACATTCAGTACTTC. This sequence encodes CASSERQGLAKNIQYF.

This clone was recorded a few times. The rearrangement uses TRBV5-4 and TRBJ2-3; D is perhaps TRBD2 (6 bases). V lost 0 bases and J lost 4, with 12 bases in between. From germline, CDR1 is SGHNT and CDR2 YYREEE (reference sequence). This CDR3 has 15 amino acids. CDR3 sequence reads: CASSLGLVAADTQYF. The CDR3 region has the DNA TGTGCCAGCAGCTTGGGACTAGTGGCGGCAGATACGCAGTATTTT.

The CDR3 loop is CSVGDIDQPQHF. Here the CDR3 DNA reads TGCAGCGTAGGGGACATTGATCAGCCCCAGCATTTT. This chain joins TRBV29-1 and TRBJ1-5; weak D call: TRBD1 (6 bases). The CDR3 is 12 amino acids. Germline V gene data show CDR1 as SQVTM and CDR2 as ANQGSEA. The V end lost 6 bases, the J end lost 5 bases, and 11 bases lay between the germline ends.

The gene calls are TRBV7-2 and TRBJ2-2; TRBD2 agrees at 12 bases. Losses at the gene ends were 5 bases for V and 2 bases for J; bases not matched to a gene: 6. The germline V gene has CDR1 SGHTA and CDR2 FQGNSA. The CDR3 sequence is 17 residues long. The CDR3 nucleotides read TGTGCCAGCAGCCTCCGGACTAGCGGGATAAACACCGGGGAGCTGTTTTTT. Translated, it gives CASSLRTSGINTGELFF.

The chain uses TRBV28 and TRBJ2-7; 10 nucleotides agree with TRBD2. Trimming took 2 bases from V and 3 from J; bases not matched to a gene: 4. Germline CDR1 and CDR2: MDHEN and SYDVKM. CDR3 length equals 15 residues. The CDR3, as DNA: TGTGCCAGCAGTTTACTAGCGGGAGACGTCTACGAGCAGTACTTC. Its protein product is CASSLLAGDVYEQYF.

The rearrangement joins TRBV5-4 to TRBJ2-5; D gene uncertain. The germline V gene encodes CDR1 SGHNT and CDR2 YYREEE (reference sequence). The V end was cut by 2 bases, the J end by 5 bases, with 19 bases between. The CDR3 has 16 residues. This CDR3 is CASSLPPGLEPETQYF. In DNA form, the CDR3 reads TGTGCCAGCAGCTTACCTCCGGGCCTCGAGCCGGAGACCCAGTACTTC.

The V gene is TRBV2, the J gene TRBJ1-1; D is unclear. Germline CDR1 is SNHLY and CDR2 is FYNNEI. The germline V and J ends were trimmed by 0 bases and 5 bases, with 7 bases remaining between them. The CDR3 runs 13 residues. The CDR3 spells CASSEALQTEAFF. The CDR3 coding sequence is TGTGCCAGCAGTGAAGCGCTTCAGACTGAAGCTTTCTTT. The variable domain in full, completed from reference TRBV2 and TRBJ1-1, reads EPEVTQTPSHQVTQMGQEVILRCVPISNHLYFYWYRQILGQKVEFLVSFYNNEISEKSEIFDDQFSVERPDGSNFTLKIRSTKLEDSAMYFCASSEALQTEAFFGQGTRLTVV.

The genes are TRBV28 and TRBJ2-2, with 11 bases lining up with TRBD1. Per germline, CDR1 MDHEN and CDR2 SYDVKM. CDR3 length: 17 residues. The V gene end was trimmed by 5 bases and the J gene end by 4 bases; junction bases not matched to a gene: 9. The DNA of the CDR3 is TGTGCCAGCAGTCCGGCGGCCGGGACAGGGGGCACCGGGGAGCTGTTTTTT. Residues: CASSPAAGTGGTGELFF.